This T cell receptor beta chain originates from a study of metastatic and nonmetastatic thyroid tumors. Study-wide context: A comparison of repertoires was made across blood and tumor or nodule tissue from malignant and benign thyroid patients. Findings and limits, study-wide: Patients with malignant thyroid tumors reportedly had significantly higher TCR beta diversity than those with benign nodules, in blood and tumor.

Thyroid surgery took place with no prior treatment in any patient. This CDR3 spans 15 amino acids. The ends were cut back, 7 bases at V and 2 bases at J, with 18 bases in the middle. Germline lookup yields CDR1 SNHLY and CDR2 FYNNEI. TCRdb reprocessed the PCR reads via MiXCR. The profile covers over 20,000 clones, with 20% appearing a single time and 25% to 30% taken by the ten largest. By share, this clone ranks as medium-sized. Its specificity is not known. The chain carries TRBV2 and TRBJ2-7; tentatively, D is TRBD2 (5 bases). The source is a female donor with papillary thyroid cancer or a benign thyroid nodule (not recorded which). Some clones in this sample may be carry-over from other donors' samples. What was sequenced was blood. CDR3 sequence reads: CASTPMRADPYEQYF. The CDR3 DNA is TGTGCCAGCACCCCAATGAGGGCGGACCCCTACGAGCAGTACTTC.